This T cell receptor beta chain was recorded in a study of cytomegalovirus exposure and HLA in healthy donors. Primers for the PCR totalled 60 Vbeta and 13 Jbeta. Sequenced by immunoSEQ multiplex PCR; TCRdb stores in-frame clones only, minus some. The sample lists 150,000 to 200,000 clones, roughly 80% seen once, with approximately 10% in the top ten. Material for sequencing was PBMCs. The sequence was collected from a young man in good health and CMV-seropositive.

The CDR3 sequence: CASSLSTGAYEQYF. Here the CDR3 DNA reads TGTGCCAGCAGCTTATCAACAGGGGCCTACGAGCAGTACTTC. The chain is built from TRBV7-8 and TRBJ2-7, with 7 bases lining up with TRBD1. V dropped 2 bases and J dropped 2; count of bases not matched to a gene: 3. CDR1 and CDR2 (germline): SGHVS, FQNEAQ. This CDR3 comprises 14 residues. Complete variable domain (other parts from reference TRBV7-8 and TRBJ2-7): GAGVSQSPRYKVAKRGQDVALRCDPISGHVSLFWYQQALGQGPEFLTYFQNEAQLDKSGLPSDRFFAERPEGSVSTLKIQRTQQEDSAVYLCASSLSTGAYEQYFGPGTRLTVT.